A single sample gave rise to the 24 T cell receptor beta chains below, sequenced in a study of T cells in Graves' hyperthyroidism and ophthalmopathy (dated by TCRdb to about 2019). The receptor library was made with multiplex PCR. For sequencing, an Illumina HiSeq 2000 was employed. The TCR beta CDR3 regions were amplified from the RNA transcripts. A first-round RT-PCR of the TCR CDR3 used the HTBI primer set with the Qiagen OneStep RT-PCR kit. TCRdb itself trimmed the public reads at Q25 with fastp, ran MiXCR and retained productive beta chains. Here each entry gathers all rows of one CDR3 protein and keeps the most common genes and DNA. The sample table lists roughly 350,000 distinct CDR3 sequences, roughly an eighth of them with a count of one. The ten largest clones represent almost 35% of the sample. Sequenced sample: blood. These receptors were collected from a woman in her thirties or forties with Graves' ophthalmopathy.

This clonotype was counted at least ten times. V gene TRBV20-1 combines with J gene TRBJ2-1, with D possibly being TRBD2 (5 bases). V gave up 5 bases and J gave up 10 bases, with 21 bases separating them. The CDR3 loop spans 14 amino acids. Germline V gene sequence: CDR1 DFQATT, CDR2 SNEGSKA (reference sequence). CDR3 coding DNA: TGCAGTGCTGCCCCCGCTCGCCTGGACTCGGAGCAGTTCTTC. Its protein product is CSAAPARLDSEQFF.

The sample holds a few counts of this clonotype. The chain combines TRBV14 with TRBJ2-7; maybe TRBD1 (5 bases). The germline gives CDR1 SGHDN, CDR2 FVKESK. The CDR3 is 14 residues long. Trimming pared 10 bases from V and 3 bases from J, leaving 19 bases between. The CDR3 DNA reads TGTGCCACCCCTTCCCCATACAGGATCTACGAGCAGTACTTC. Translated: CATPSPYRIYEQYF.

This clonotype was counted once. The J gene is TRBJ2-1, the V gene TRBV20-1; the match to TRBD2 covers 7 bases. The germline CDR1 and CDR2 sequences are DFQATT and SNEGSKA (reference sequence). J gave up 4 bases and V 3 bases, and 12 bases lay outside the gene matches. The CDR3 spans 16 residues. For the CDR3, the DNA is TGCAGTGCTAGGCTGGGAGGGCCCCTTAGGTACAATGAGCAGTTCTTC. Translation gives CSARLGGPLRYNEQFF.

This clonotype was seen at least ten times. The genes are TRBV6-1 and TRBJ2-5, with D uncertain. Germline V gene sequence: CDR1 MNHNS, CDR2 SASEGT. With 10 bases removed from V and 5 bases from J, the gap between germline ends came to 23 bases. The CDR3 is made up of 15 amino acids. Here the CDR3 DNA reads TGTGCCACCATCCCCAAAAGGCTACGGCGGGAGACCCAGTACTTC. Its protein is CATIPKRLRRETQYF.

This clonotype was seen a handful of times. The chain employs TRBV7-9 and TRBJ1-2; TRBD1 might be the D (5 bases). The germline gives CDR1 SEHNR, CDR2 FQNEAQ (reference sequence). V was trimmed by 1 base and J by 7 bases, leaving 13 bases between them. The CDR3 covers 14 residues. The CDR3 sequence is CASSLVGALRGYTF. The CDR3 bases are TGTGCCAGCAGCTTAGTTGGGGCCCTCCGTGGCTACACCTTC.

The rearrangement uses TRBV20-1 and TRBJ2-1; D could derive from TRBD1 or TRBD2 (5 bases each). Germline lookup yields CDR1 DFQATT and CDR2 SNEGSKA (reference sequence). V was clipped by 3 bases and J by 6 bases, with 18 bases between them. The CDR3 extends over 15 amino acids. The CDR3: CSASPTGTLSNEQFF. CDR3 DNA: TGCAGTGCTAGCCCTACCGGGACCCTTAGCAATGAGCAGTTCTTC.

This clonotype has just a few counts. CDR3 residues: CATSRDGRANQPQHF. CDR3 nucleotide sequence: TGTGCCACCAGCAGAGATGGCAGGGCAAATCAGCCCCAGCATTTT. The rearrangement uses TRBV15 and TRBJ1-5, with a tentative D call TRBD1 (5 bases). V lost 0 bases, J lost 4 bases, and 10 bases lay in between. In germline, CDR1 is LNHNV, CDR2 YYDKDF (reference sequence). The CDR3 sequence is 15 residues long.

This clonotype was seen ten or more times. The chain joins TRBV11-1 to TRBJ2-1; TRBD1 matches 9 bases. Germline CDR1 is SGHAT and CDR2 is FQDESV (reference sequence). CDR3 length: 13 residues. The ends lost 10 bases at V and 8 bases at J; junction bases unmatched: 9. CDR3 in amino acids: CATSRDRDDEQFF. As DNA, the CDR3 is TGTGCCACATCGCGGGACAGGGACGATGAGCAGTTCTTC.

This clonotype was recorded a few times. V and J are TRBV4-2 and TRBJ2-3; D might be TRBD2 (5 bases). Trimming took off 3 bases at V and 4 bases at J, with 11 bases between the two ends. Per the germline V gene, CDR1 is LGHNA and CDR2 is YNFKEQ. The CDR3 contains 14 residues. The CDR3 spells CASSHSAAPDTQYF. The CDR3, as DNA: TGTGCCAGCAGCCATTCAGCGGCCCCAGATACGCAGTATTTT.

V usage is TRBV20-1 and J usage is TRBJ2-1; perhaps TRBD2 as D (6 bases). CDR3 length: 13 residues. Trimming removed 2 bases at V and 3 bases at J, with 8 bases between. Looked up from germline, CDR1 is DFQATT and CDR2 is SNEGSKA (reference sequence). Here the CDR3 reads CSARREFYNEQFF. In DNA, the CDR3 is TGCAGTGCTAGACGGGAGTTCTACAATGAGCAGTTCTTC.

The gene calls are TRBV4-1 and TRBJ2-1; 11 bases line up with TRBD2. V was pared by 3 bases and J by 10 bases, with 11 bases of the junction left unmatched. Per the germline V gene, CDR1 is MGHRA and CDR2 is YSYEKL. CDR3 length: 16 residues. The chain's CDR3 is CASSHDGSGGAREQFF. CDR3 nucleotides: TGCGCCAGCAGCCACGACGGTAGCGGGGGGGCCCGGGAGCAGTTCTTC.

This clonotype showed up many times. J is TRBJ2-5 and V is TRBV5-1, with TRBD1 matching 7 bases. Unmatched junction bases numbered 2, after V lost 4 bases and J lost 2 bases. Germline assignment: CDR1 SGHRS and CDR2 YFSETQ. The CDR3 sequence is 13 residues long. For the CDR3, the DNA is TGCGCCAGCAGCAAGGACAGGCAAGAGACCCAGTACTTC. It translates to CASSKDRQETQYF.

The CDR3 coding sequence is TGCAGCGTTGAAGCCCGACAGGGGGGGTACAATGAGCAGTTCTTC. Its translation is CSVEARQGGYNEQFF. The chain carries TRBV29-1 and TRBJ2-1; 9 nucleotides align to TRBD1. CDR3 length equals 15 residues. The V and J ends lost 1 base and 4 bases, in that order; junction bases with no gene match: 5. Germline CDR1 reads SQVTM; CDR2 reads ANQGSEA.

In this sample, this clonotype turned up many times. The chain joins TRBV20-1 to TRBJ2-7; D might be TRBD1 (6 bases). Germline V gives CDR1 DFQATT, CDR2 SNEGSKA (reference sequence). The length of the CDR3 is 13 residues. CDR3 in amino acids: CGASPQGGYEQYF. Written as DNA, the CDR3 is TGCGGAGCCTCACCACAGGGCGGCTACGAGCAGTACTTC.

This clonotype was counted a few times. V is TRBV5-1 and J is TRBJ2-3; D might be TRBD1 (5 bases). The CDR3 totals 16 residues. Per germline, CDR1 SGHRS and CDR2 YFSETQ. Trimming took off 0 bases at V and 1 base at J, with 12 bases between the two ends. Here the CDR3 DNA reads TGCGCCAGCAGCTTGGGACAGCAGGGTCGCACAGATACGCAGTATTTT. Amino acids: CASSLGQQGRTDTQYF. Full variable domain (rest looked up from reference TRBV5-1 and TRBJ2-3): KAGVTQTPRYLIKTRGQQVTLSCSPISGHRSVSWYQQTPGQGLQFLFEYFSETQRNKGNFPGRFSGRQFSNSRSEMNVSTLELGDSALYLCASSLGQQGRTDTQYFGPGTRLTVL.

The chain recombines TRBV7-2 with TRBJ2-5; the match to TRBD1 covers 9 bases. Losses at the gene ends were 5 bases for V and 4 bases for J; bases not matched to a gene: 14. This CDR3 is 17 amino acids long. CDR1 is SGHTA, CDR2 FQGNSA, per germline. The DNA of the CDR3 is TGTGCCAGCAGCCAAGGCCCGACAGGGGGTGGAAGAGAGACCCAGTACTTC. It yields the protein CASSQGPTGGGRETQYF.

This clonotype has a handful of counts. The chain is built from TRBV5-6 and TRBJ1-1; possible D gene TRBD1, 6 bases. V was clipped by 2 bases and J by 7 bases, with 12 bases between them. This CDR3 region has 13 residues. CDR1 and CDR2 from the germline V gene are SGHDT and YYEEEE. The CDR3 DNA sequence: TGTGCCAGCAGCTTACGGCAGGGGAATGAAGCTTTCTTT. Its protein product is CASSLRQGNEAFF.

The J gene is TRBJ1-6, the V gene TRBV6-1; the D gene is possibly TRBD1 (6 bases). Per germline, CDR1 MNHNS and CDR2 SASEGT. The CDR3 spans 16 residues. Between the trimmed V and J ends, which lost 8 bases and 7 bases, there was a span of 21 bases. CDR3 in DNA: TGTGCCAGCCGCGTGTTTGTGACAGGTTGGAATTCACCCCTCCACTTT. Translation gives CASRVFVTGWNSPLHF.

The CDR3 region is CSVGPGRTKETQYF. CDR3 nucleotide sequence: TGCAGCGTTGGCCCGGGACGGACCAAAGAGACCCAGTACTTC. The chain couples TRBV29-1 to TRBJ2-5; possibly TRBD1 or TRBD2 for D (5 bases each). Germline lookup yields CDR1 SQVTM and CDR2 ANQGSEA. The CDR3 sequence is 14 residues long. Trimming pared 4 bases from V and 3 bases from J, leaving 15 bases between.

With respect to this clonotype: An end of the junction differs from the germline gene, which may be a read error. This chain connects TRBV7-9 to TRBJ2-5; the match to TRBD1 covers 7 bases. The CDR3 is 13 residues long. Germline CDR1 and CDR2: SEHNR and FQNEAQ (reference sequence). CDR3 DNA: TGTGCCAGCAGCTCAACAGGGGTTGAGACCCAGCACTTC. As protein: CASSSTGVETQHF.

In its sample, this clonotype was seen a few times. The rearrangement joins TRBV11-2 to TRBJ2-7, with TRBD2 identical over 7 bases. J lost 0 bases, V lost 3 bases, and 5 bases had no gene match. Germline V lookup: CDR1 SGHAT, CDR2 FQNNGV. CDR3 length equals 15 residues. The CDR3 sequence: CASSFSGVSSYEQYF. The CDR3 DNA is TGTGCCAGCAGCTTCAGCGGGGTCAGCTCCTACGAGCAGTACTTC.

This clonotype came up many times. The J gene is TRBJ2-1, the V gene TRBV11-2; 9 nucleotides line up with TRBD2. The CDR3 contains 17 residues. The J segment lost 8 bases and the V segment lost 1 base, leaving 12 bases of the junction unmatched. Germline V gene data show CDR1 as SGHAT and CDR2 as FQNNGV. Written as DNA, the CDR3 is TGTGCCAGCAGCTTAGGGATCCTAGCGGGATTTCAGGATGAGCAGTTCTTC. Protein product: CASSLGILAGFQDEQFF.

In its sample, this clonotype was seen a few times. This chain's CDR3 is CASSQDPGLYTEAFF. CDR3 nucleotides: TGTGCCAGCAGCCAAGATCCGGGGTTGTACACTGAAGCTTTCTTT. V is TRBV14 and J is TRBJ1-1, with D unresolved. Deletions cut 0 bases from V and 3 bases from J, with 11 bases between. There are 15 residues in the CDR3. Germline CDR1 SGHDN, CDR2 FVKESK.

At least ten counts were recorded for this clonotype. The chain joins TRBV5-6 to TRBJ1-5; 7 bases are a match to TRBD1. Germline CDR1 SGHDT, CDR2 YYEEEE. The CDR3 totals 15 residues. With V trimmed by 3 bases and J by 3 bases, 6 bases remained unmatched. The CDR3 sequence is CASSSFDRDNQPQHF. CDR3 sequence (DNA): TGTGCCAGCAGCTCATTCGACAGGGACAATCAGCCCCAGCATTTT.